These 2 T cell receptor beta chains were all obtained from the same sample, sequenced in a study of Tregs in tolerant kidney transplant recipients. The data were produced by immunoSEQ multiplex PCR, yet TCRdb's version contains in-frame clones alone and is incomplete. The repertoire holds about 15,000 clones, roughly 92% seen once, with approximately 12% in the top ten. The source material was CD8+ T cells from blood. Receptors were obtained from a human donor in good health.

This clone is a singleton in its sample. Distinct nucleotide sequences in the sample also encode this CDR3. The chain joins TRBV5-1 to TRBJ2-1; 8 positions agree with TRBD2. CDR1 is SGHRS, CDR2 YFSETQ, per germline. V trimming: 1 base; J trimming: 4 bases; junction bases outside the gene matches: 4. The CDR3 covers 15 residues. Written as DNA, the CDR3 is TGCGCCAGCAGCTTGAGCGGGAGTACTTACAATGAGCAGTTCTTC. Amino acids: CASSLSGSTYNEQFF.

The chain is built from TRBV19 and TRBJ1-2, with a tentative D call TRBD1 (5 bases). This CDR3 is 13 amino acids long. The germline gives CDR1 LNHDA, CDR2 SQIVND (reference sequence). V was trimmed by 5 bases and J by 7 bases, leaving 14 bases between them. CDR3 DNA: TGTGCCAGTAGTGGGACCATAATCACTGGCTACACCTTC. Residues: CASSGTIITGYTF.